A selection of T cell receptor beta chains follows, all from one sample in a study of fetal regulatory T cell absence and autoimmunity. TCRdb's table, derived via immunoSEQ multiplex PCR, lists solely in-frame clones and lacks some. The table lists about 95,000 clones, about two thirds of them singletons. The sequencing sample was made of pancreas tissue. The source is a male donor with IPEX syndrome. The CDR3 runs from the conserved cysteine through the conserved F or W. A D gene is named only where the DNA matches it firmly. Some rows have no size entry. The others give once, few or many, or a class for an expanded clone.

j_gene | abundance | v_gene | d_gene | CDR3aa | CDR3nt
TRBJ2-5 | - | TRBV25-1 | - | CASSEGETQYF | TGTGCCAGCAGTGAAGGTGAGACCCAGTACTTC
TRBJ2-7 | - | TRBV5-6 | - | CASSLGPGVNEQYF | TGTGCCAGCAGCTTGGGGCCCGGGGTCAACGAGCAGTACTTC
TRBJ2-7 | - | TRBV5-1 | TRBD1 | CASSPAGTGIYEQYF | TGCGCCAGCAGCCCGGCCGGGACAGGGATCTACGAGCAGTACTTC
TRBJ2-7 | - | TRBV2 | - | CASRGRRGTTGEQYF | TGTGCCAGCAGGGGGCGCAGGGGGACTACGGGCGAGCAGTACTTC
TRBJ2-4 | few | TRBV27 | - | CASKGPRGIQYF | TGTGCCAGCAAGGGGCCTCGGGGCATTCAGTACTTC
TRBJ2-5 | many | TRBV9 | TRBD1 | CASSDGQGERGETQYF | TGTGCCAGCAGCGACGGACAGGGAGAAAGAGGGGAGACCCAGTACTTC
TRBJ2-3 | few | TRBV9 | TRBD2 | CASSGILAGGDTQYF | TGTGCCAGCAGCGGGATTCTAGCGGGGGGCGATACGCAGTATTTT
TRBJ2-3 | - | TRBV6-1 | - | CASSEFGWEVPDTQYF | TGTGCCAGCAGTGAATTTGGGTGGGAGGTGCCAGATACGCAGTATTTT
TRBJ2-7 | - | TRBV5-1 | - | CASSSGGREQYF | TGCGCCAGCAGCTCGGGGGGCCGCGAGCAGTACTTC
TRBJ2-7 | - | TRBV18 | TRBD2 | CASSLVAGGPIYEQYF | TGTGCCAGCTCACTTGTAGCGGGAGGGCCTATCTACGAGCAGTACTTC
TRBJ1-5 | few | TRBV2 | TRBD1 | CASSAGTGQWQPQHF | TGTGCCAGCAGCGCCGGGACAGGGCAATGGCAGCCCCAGCATTTT
TRBJ2-3 | - | TRBV30 | TRBD2 | CAWTSGGPPTQYF | TGTGCCTGGACTAGCGGGGGGCCACCTACGCAGTATTTT
TRBJ2-7 | - | TRBV6-5 | TRBD1 | CASSYSMDRGFYEQYF | TGTGCCAGCAGTTACTCGATGGACAGGGGATTCTACGAGCAGTACTTC
TRBJ2-5 | - | TRBV9 | - | CASSVNGERETQYF | TGTGCCAGCAGCGTAAACGGGGAGAGAGAGACCCAGTACTTC
TRBJ2-2 | - | TRBV4-1 | - | CASSQRSSRDKNTGELFF | TGCGCCAGCAGCCAGAGATCCTCCCGGGATAAGAACACCGGGGAGCTGTTTTTT
TRBJ1-2 | - | TRBV5-1 | TRBD1 | CASSPWTGTLNYGYTF | TGCGCCAGCAGCCCTTGGACAGGGACATTAAACTATGGCTACACCTTC
TRBJ2-1 | once | TRBV12-1 | - | CASSFGLAGYNEQFF | TGTGCCAGCAGCTTTGGACTAGCGGGTTACAATGAGCAGTTCTTC
TRBJ1-1 | - | TRBV13 | - | CASSSGESTEAFF | TGTGCCAGCAGCTCCGGGGAGAGCACTGAAGCTTTCTTT